This T cell receptor (beta chain) is drawn from a study of cytomegalovirus exposure and HLA in healthy donors. Whole-study findings and limits: Cytomegalovirus status was reportedly diagnosed by the classifier with high specificity and sensitivity.

Nominal health characterized the donors when sampled, though unrecorded immune exposures were likely. PCR was performed using 60 Vbeta and 13 Jbeta primers. Some clones are missing from TCRdb's copy, which holds only in-frame ones; the method was immunoSEQ multiplex PCR. The data show about 83,000 clones, less than 85% seen once. With respect to this clone: Its target is not known.

Germline CDR1 GTSNPN, CDR2 SVGIG (reference sequence). The CDR3 runs 15 residues. V was pared by 0 bases and J by 0 bases, with 6 bases between. The chain has TRBV30 and TRBJ1-6; D unresolved. The material sequenced was PBMCs. The sequence derives from a man aged 60 to 69 in good health and CMV-seronegative. The CDR3 is CAWSVTSSYNSPLHF. The CDR3 DNA follows: TGTGCCTGGAGTGTAACGAGCTCCTATAATTCACCCCTCCACTTT.